This TCR beta chain was documented in a study of T-cell memory formation after mild COVID-19. TCRdb reprocessed the 5' RACE reads via MiXCR and lists one record per CDR3 protein. The data contain around 310,000 distinct CDR3 sequences, 20% to 25% of them seen just once; the ten biggest clones take up approximately 22%. This clonotype has at least ten counts. With 1 base clipped from V and 4 bases from J, the junction kept 0 bases outside the gene matches. The V gene's germline CDR1 is MGHRA and CDR2 YSYEKL. The CDR3 extends over 14 amino acids. The sample consisted of PBMCs or a T cell subset sorted from them (not recorded which). The chain couples TRBV4-1 to TRBJ2-3, with TRBD2 matching over 9 bases. The TCR was taken from a man aged 18 to 29 who had mild COVID-19 (a few samples of this study predate the infection). Cell type and time point are not known. CDR3 nucleotide sequence: TGCGCCAGCAGCCAAGTAGCGGGGGCAGATACGCAGTATTTT. Its protein product is CASSQVAGADTQYF.